These 27 T cell receptor beta chains originate from one sample sequenced in a study of blood T cell repertoires in COVID-19. Only in-frame clones appear in the TCRdb table, and some are missing; sequencing was by immunoSEQ multiplex PCR. The table lists approximately 220,000 clones, 75% to 90% of them singletons. The sample taken for sequencing was peripheral blood. These receptor sequences come from a man aged 35 to 55 with acute or convalescent COVID-19.

The gene calls are TRBV27 and TRBJ2-1; TRBD1 matches at 7 bases. The CDR3 contains 15 residues. V gave up 5 bases and J gave up 7 bases; unmatched junction bases: 11. The germline gives CDR1 MNHEY, CDR2 SMNVEV (reference sequence). The CDR3 spells CASSPETGTDNEQFF. DNA of the CDR3: TGTGCCAGCAGTCCCGAAACCGGGACAGATAATGAGCAGTTCTTC.

The V call is TRBV5-6, the J call TRBJ2-7; 8 bases are a match to TRBD2. The CDR3 is 14 amino acids. Germline V gene lookup returns CDR1 SGHDT and CDR2 YYEEEE. V trimming: 6 bases; J trimming: 2 bases; junction bases outside the gene matches: 7. The CDR3 region is CASTEFSGTYEQYF. The CDR3 DNA follows: TGTGCCAGCACCGAGTTTAGCGGGACCTACGAGCAGTACTTC.

The chain is built from TRBV7-2 and TRBJ1-2; D call uncertain. Deletions cut 2 bases from V and 0 bases from J, with 13 bases between. CDR1 is SGHTA, CDR2 FQGNSA, per germline. The CDR3 has 16 amino acids. CDR3 amino acids: CASSLFGDRSNYGYTF. CDR3 bases: TGTGCCAGCAGCTTATTCGGAGACCGATCTAACTATGGCTACACCTTC.

The genes are TRBV25-1 and TRBJ2-5, with 8 bases aligning to TRBD1. This CDR3 has 15 residues. The V and J ends lost 3 bases and 2 bases, in that order; junction bases with no gene match: 5. Germline-derived CDR1 and CDR2 are MGHDK and SYGVNS. For the CDR3, the DNA is TGTGCCAGCAGTGACCCGGGACAGGAGCAAGAGACCCAGTACTTC. The encoded protein is CASSDPGQEQETQYF.

The chain employs TRBV7-2 and TRBJ2-1; possible D gene TRBD1, 5 bases. The V gene's germline CDR1 is SGHTA and CDR2 FQGNSA. This CDR3 has 15 amino acids. V shed 5 bases and J shed 1 base, with 12 bases lying between them. The CDR3 DNA reads as TGTGCCAGCAGCCCTGGGGCGAGATCCTACAATGAGCAGTTCTTC. Protein product: CASSPGARSYNEQFF.

Regarding this clone: Other DNA sequences in the sample encode the same CDR3. This chain uses TRBV7-9 with TRBJ1-4; 9 bases agree with TRBD1. J gave up 8 bases and V 3 bases, and 4 bases lay outside the gene matches. The germline V gene has CDR1 SEHNR and CDR2 FQNEAQ (reference sequence). This CDR3 is 14 amino acids long. The CDR3 loop is CASSLGQGGEKLFF. The DNA of the CDR3 is TGTGCCAGCAGCTTGGGACAGGGTGGCGAAAAACTGTTTTTT.

At least ten counts were recorded for this clone. The CDR3 DNA is TGTGCCAGCAGCTTGGGGACAAGCTATGGCTACACCTTC. Translating it yields CASSLGTSYGYTF. V and J are TRBV5-4 and TRBJ1-2, with D possibly being TRBD1 (5 bases). CDR1 SGHNT and CDR2 YYREEE come from the germline V gene (reference sequence). Trimming pared 0 bases from V and 4 bases from J, leaving 7 bases between. CDR3 length: 13 amino acids.

The CDR3 sequence: CASSRQGTEYGYTF. DNA for the CDR3: TGTGCCAGCAGTCGACAGGGGACGGAGTATGGCTACACCTTC. The chain has TRBV6-5 and TRBJ1-2, with 8 bases lining up with TRBD1. Losses at the gene ends were 5 bases for V and 5 bases for J; bases not matched to a gene: 7. The CDR3 has 14 residues. CDR1 is MNHEY, CDR2 SVGAGI, per germline.

The chain is built from TRBV3-1 (or the pseudogene TRBV3-2) and TRBJ1-6; D is possibly TRBD1 (5 bases). Deletions cut 3 bases from V and 4 bases from J, with 13 bases between. Germline values: CDR1 LGHDT, CDR2 YNNKEL (reference sequence). The CDR3 is made up of 16 amino acids. Written as DNA, the CDR3 is TGTGCCAGCAGCCAGACCCCGGACACTTATAATTCACCCCTCCACTTT. Amino acids: CASSQTPDTYNSPLHF.

Worth noting for this clone: Distinct nucleotide sequences in the sample also encode this CDR3. The rearrangement joins TRBV6-5 to TRBJ1-5; D is ambiguous. The CDR3 is 15 residues long. The ends were cut back, 6 bases at V and 1 base at J, with 13 bases in the middle. Germline V gene data show CDR1 as MNHEY and CDR2 as SVGAGI. CDR3 coding DNA: TGTGCCAGCAGGCCTCCCGGGTCGAGCAATCAGCCCCAGCATTTT. This sequence encodes CASRPPGSSNQPQHF.

A single count supports this clone. The chain is built from TRBV5-1 and TRBJ2-7, with TRBD1 matching 10 bases. Germline CDR1 is SGHRS and CDR2 is YFSETQ. CDR3 length equals 16 residues. J was trimmed by 3 bases and V by 0 bases; bases with no gene match: 6. DNA of the CDR3: TGCGCCAGCAGCTTGGGGGACAGGGGAGTTGGCTACGAGCAGTACTTC. It specifies CASSLGDRGVGYEQYF.

This clone was counted only a few times. The chain carries TRBV5-1 and TRBJ1-1; D is possibly TRBD1 (6 bases). Deletions cut 4 bases from V and 5 bases from J, with 21 bases between. The length of the CDR3 is 16 residues. In germline, CDR1 is SGHRS, CDR2 YFSETQ. CDR3 sequence reads: CASSPPGRGIRTEAFF. The CDR3 nucleotides are TGCGCCAGCAGCCCCCCAGGGAGGGGGATACGTACTGAAGCTTTCTTT.

The V call is TRBV5-8, the J call TRBJ1-4, with D maybe TRBD1 (5 bases). The CDR3 spans 15 residues. Germline CDR1 SGHTS, CDR2 YDEGEE. Trimming cost V 1 base and J 6 bases, with 13 bases left between them. CDR3 DNA: TGTGCCAGCAGCTTGCGGGGGACGTTAGATGAAAAACTGTTTTTT. This gives the protein CASSLRGTLDEKLFF.

The sample holds one count of this clone. The V call is TRBV7-9, the J call TRBJ1-1; D is uncertain. The V end lost 8 bases, the J end lost 0 bases, and 10 bases lay between the germline ends. The germline V gene encodes CDR1 SEHNR and CDR2 FQNEAQ (reference sequence). This CDR3 region has 13 residues. The CDR3 DNA reads TGTGCCAGCTCTATAAATATGAACACTGAAGCTTTCTTT. This sequence encodes CASSINMNTEAFF. The variable domain in full, completed from reference TRBV7-9 and TRBJ1-1, reads DTGVSQNPRHKITKRGQNVTFRCDPISEHNRLYWYRQTLGQGPEFLTYFQNEAQLEKSRLLSDRFSAERPKGSFSTLEIQRTEQGDSAMYLCASSINMNTEAFFGQGTRLTVV.

This chain uses TRBV21-1 with TRBJ1-1; the table's D call TRBD1 went unverified against the DNA. TRBV21-1 represents a pseudogene. This CDR3 has 16 amino acids. CDR3 nucleotide sequence: TGTGCCAGCAGCAAAGCGCTCAGGGGAATGAACACTGAAGCTTTCTTT. Its protein product is CASSKALRGMNTEAFF.

The chain joins TRBV12-5 to TRBJ1-1, with a weak D call TRBD1 (6 bases). V dropped 3 bases and J dropped 1 base, with 15 bases sitting between them. The CDR3 extends over 16 amino acids. Per germline, CDR1 LGHNT and CDR2 FRNRAP. Here the CDR3 DNA reads TGTGCTAGTGGTTTCCCTCAGGGGCTTGGGAACACTGAAGCTTTCTTT. This gives the protein CASGFPQGLGNTEAFF.

This chain links TRBV5-4 with TRBJ2-7, with a weak D call TRBD2 (5 bases). The V gene lost 2 bases and the J gene lost 3 bases, with 15 bases spanning the gap. The CDR3 length is 15 residues. Germline V gene lookup returns CDR1 SGHNT and CDR2 YYREEE (reference sequence). In nucleotides, the CDR3 is TGTGCCAGCAGCTTCCCTTATCTACTAGTCTACGAGCAGTACTTC. Amino acids: CASSFPYLLVYEQYF.

The chain employs TRBV10-1 and TRBJ2-1, with 10 bases matching TRBD2. The CDR3 has 16 amino acids. The junction had 6 bases not matched to a gene; V was cut back by 3 bases and J by 4 bases. The germline gives CDR1 WNHNN, CDR2 SYGVQD (reference sequence). The CDR3, as DNA: TGCGCCAGCAGTGAATCCGGACTAGCGGTTTACAATGAGCAGTTCTTC. This sequence encodes CASSESGLAVYNEQFF.

The V gene is TRBV5-8, the J gene TRBJ1-1; D may be TRBD1 (6 bases). This CDR3 spans 18 amino acids. Germline CDR1 reads SGHTS; CDR2 reads YDEGEE. Trimming removed 4 bases from V and 0 bases from J, with 22 bases in between. CDR3 loop: CASSRTQGKVLMNTEAFF. The CDR3 DNA is TGTGCCAGCAGCAGGACACAGGGCAAGGTTTTAATGAACACTGAAGCTTTCTTT.

The V call is TRBV2, the J call TRBJ1-1; D not certain. CDR1 and CDR2 from the germline V gene are SNHLY and FYNNEI. The CDR3 loop spans 15 amino acids. Trimming removed 11 bases from V and 0 bases from J, with 19 bases in between. CDR3 bases: TGTGCCGGAAGACTCATGGAGTCGATGAACACTGAAGCTTTCTTT. It specifies CAGRLMESMNTEAFF.

This rearrangement joins TRBV29-1 to TRBJ2-3; a possible D gene is TRBD2 (6 bases). This CDR3 has 18 residues. The ends were cut back, 4 bases at V and 3 bases at J, with 26 bases in the middle. Germline loops: CDR1 SQVTM, CDR2 ANQGSEA. CDR3 nucleotides: TGCAGCGTTGCAGGTGGAGGGCCCACCTCTCCCCAAACAGATACGCAGTATTTT. Its protein product is CSVAGGGPTSPQTDTQYF.

This chain uses TRBV21-1 with TRBJ1-1; the table's D call, TRBD1, was not checked against the DNA. TRBV21-1 is a pseudogene locus. This CDR3 contains 18 residues. DNA of the CDR3: TGTGCCAGCAGCTCCAGAAGAGACAGAGATACAATGAACACTGAAGCTTTCTTT. Protein product: CASSSRRDRDTMNTEAFF.

V usage is TRBV6-2 or TRBV6-3 and J usage is TRBJ1-1, with unresolved D. The V gene lost 6 bases and the J gene lost 4 bases, with 15 bases spanning the gap. Germline V CDR1 and CDR2: MNHEY, SVGEGT. This CDR3 region has 14 residues. CDR3 amino acids: CASSRHLEGTEAFF. CDR3 DNA: TGTGCCAGCAGCCGACACCTTGAAGGCACTGAAGCTTTCTTT.

The genes are TRBV11-2 and TRBJ2-2; 9 bases agree with TRBD1. The junction had 3 bases not matched to a gene; V was cut back by 4 bases and J by 3 bases. The CDR3 contains 15 residues. CDR1 is SGHAT and CDR2 is FQNNGV in the germline V gene. This CDR3 reads CASSSRQGDTGELFF. CDR3 bases: TGTGCCAGCAGCTCAAGACAGGGGGACACCGGGGAGCTGTTTTTT.

This chain uses TRBV29-1 with TRBJ2-4, with 7 bases matching TRBD1. J gave up 7 bases and V 7 bases, and 7 bases lay outside the gene matches. CDR1 is SQVTM, CDR2 ANQGSEA, per germline. The CDR3 spans 12 residues. For the CDR3, the DNA is TGCAGCGCCGGGACAGCCCGGAACATTCAGTACTTC. It translates to CSAGTARNIQYF.

The J gene is TRBJ1-2, the V gene TRBV4-1; TRBD1 matches 9 bases. CDR3 length: 16 residues. Looked up from germline, CDR1 is MGHRA and CDR2 is YSYEKL. J lost 4 bases, V lost 3 bases, and 9 bases had no gene match. The CDR3 DNA reads as TGCGCCAGCAGCCAGGTAGGACAGGGGACCATCTATGGCTACACCTTC. It yields the protein CASSQVGQGTIYGYTF.

The rearrangement joins TRBV7-8 to TRBJ2-1; 7 bases line up with TRBD2. Germline CDR1 and CDR2: SGHVS and FQNEAQ. The CDR3 runs to 14 residues. V lost 7 bases, J lost 9 bases, and 12 bases stayed unmatched. The CDR3 here is CASNGRLIKSEQFF. The DNA of the CDR3 is TGTGCCAGCAACGGGAGGCTCATAAAAAGTGAGCAGTTCTTC.